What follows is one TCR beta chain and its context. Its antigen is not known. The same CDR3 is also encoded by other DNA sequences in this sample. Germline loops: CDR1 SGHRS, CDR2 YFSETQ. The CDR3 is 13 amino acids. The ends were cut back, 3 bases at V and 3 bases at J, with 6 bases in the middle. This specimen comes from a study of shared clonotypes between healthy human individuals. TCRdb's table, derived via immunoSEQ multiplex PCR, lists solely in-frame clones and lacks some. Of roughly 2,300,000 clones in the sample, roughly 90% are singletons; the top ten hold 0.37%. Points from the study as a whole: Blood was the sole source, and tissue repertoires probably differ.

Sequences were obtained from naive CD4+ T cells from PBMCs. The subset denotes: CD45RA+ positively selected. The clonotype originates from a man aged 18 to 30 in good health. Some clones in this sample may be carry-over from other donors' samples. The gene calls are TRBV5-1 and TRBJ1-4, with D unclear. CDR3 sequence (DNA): TGCGCCAGCAGCTCTGGGCCTAATGAAAAACTGTTTTTT. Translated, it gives CASSSGPNEKLFF.